This T cell receptor beta chain was captured in a study of CD8 T cell repertoires and HIV-1 epitope variants (TCRdb year 2020). Broadly, across the study: T cells were stimulated in separate culture wells with each of twenty-five peptides representing autologous and known Gag and Nef epitope variants. The control conditions were a CMV, EBV and flu peptide pool, the Ebola AY9 epitope as a negative control, and a well with no peptide. Tested epitopes included three Gag epitope families and Nef HW9 and YT9. T cells were enriched using the EasySep Human T Cell Enrichment Kit and were co-cultured with equal numbers of autologous T cell-negative cells serving as antigen-presenting cells. The cultures were grown for under eleven days in IMDM with gentamicin, and half of the media was changed on days 3 and 7 with IL-2, IL-7 and IL-15 added. An aliquot of 1M T cells was saved as an uncultured baseline condition, separate from the roughly 80 T cell cultures. A total of around 80 T cell cultures were run, with each culture condition done in triplicate except for one peptide, which was done in duplicate.

The EasySep Human CD8+ T Cell Enrichment Kit was used on day 10 to isolate CD8+ T cells from every culture. Broader findings and caveats from the paper: Only TCR beta chains were identified by the assay, and proliferation to antigen, not T cell function or cytokine profile, was indicated. Of the nine antigen-specific TCR beta clonotypes identified, roughly six appeared cross-reactive for autologous or known escape epitope variants. A handful of clonotypes recognized the Nef KF9 family and one clonotype recognized the HW9 family, while no responses to the TAALDMSHF plasma variant were seen.

About this clone: The antigen it binds to is not known. Per-nucleotide qualities are absent, and no much larger clonotype sits a single base away.

Sequencing of TCR beta CDR3 regions was done on the immunoSEQ platform at survey depth. The QIAamp DNA micro kit was used to extract genomic DNA from every cultured and uncultured CD8+ T cell population. On the authors' methods: Samples with fewer than 5,000 productive reads were excluded, which removed about 6% of the roughly 75 HIV peptide-stimulated cultures. Sequences were trimmed to CDR3 by a MANAFEST web app, and nonproductive sequences, CDR3s under 5 amino acids, and sequences not starting with C or ending with F/W were removed. Clonotypes were classified as antigen-specific only if expansion was observed in at least 2 of 3 replicates versus the no-peptide control at FDR 0.01, only within one epitope family. Specific clonotypes also needed at least fivefold higher frequency than in wells stimulated with peptides from other epitope families. The source is immuneACCESS, and TCRdb retained only in-frame sequences with V and J called. Part of the clones is not carried over; for the studies checked, unresolved V genes explain less than half of this, and the remainder is unexplained. D and trimming were read from the DNA, whereas the V and J calls and clone size are those reported in that table. This sample is represented by thousands of clones; about 71% of them were singletons. The ten top clones hold around two fifths of the sample.

The sample taken for sequencing was cultured CD8+ T cells derived from PBMCs. The receptor was isolated from a male donor with HIV.

The CDR3 protein: CASTSGGEQYF. The DNA sequence is as follows: TGCGCCAGCACAAGTGGGGGCGAGCAGTACTTC. The chain links TRBV5-1 with TRBJ2-7; the D gene is possibly TRBD1 or TRBD2, with 5 bases matching each. A distance of 10 bases separates the germline ends of V and J, which lose 6 bases and 6 bases respectively. The CDR3 spans 11 residues, from the cysteine through the phenylalanine. The read is trimmed to its CDR3 DNA, 33 bases read in frame from base 1. CDR1 and CDR2 are drawn from the germline V gene: SGHRS, YFSETQ.